This T cell receptor beta chain is drawn from a study of blood T cell repertoires in COVID-19. On the study more broadly: Collection of acute and convalescent COVID-19 samples took place in the United States, Italy and Spain. T cells, B-cell-depleted T cells, or PBMCs supplied cDNA or gDNA.

In the original workflow: Reference gene primer amplification gave estimated nucleated cell counts. Measured with immunoSEQ multiplex PCR; TCRdb has only the in-frame clones, and not every one. The D gene and trimming were derived from the DNA, and the V and J assignments and clone size from that table. The sample carries approximately 190,000 clones, around 83% recorded once. The CDR3 has 15 amino acids. Germline V gene data show CDR1 as MNHEY and CDR2 as SVGEGT. Germline trimming cut 4 bases from V and 9 bases from J; bases unmatched to any gene: 8. The rearrangement joins TRBV6-2 or TRBV6-3 to TRBJ2-1; TRBD2 matches at 11 bases. Specimen: peripheral blood. This TCR was recovered from a woman in her 40s with acute or convalescent COVID-19. The CDR3 region has the DNA TGTGCCAGCAGTTCTTATCTAGCGGGAGGTGTTGAGCAGTTCTTC. Translated: CASSSYLAGGVEQFF.